Many counts were recorded for the clone carrying this TCR beta chain. Its matching antigen is unknown. Hyperthyroidism patients, aged 18 to 65, were newly diagnosed, under 2 months' duration. Clinicians made diagnoses from clinical symptoms, serum thyroxine, TRAb, thyroid ultrasound and orbital computed tomography. The sample is drawn from a study of Graves' ophthalmopathy and Graves' hyperthyroidism. With 3 bases removed from V and 6 bases from J, the gap between germline ends came to 6 bases. The CDR3 is 13 amino acids. Investigators amplified TCR beta CDR3 regions from RNA transcripts. The workflow started with a first-round RT-PCR run with HTBI primers and then moved on to a second-round multiplex PCR. Using its own MiXCR run on the multiplex PCR reads, TCRdb lists one record per CDR3 protein. The data hold over a million distinct CDR3 sequences, with approximately 35% observed a single time. General observations from the study: Sensitivity of 87.88% and specificity of around 80% were achieved when a 13-signature model separated ophthalmopathy from stable hyperthyroidism. Detected in blood as well were most expanded thyroid clonotypes with frequency above 0.001.

The TCR originated in an adult man with Graves' hyperthyroidism. Sequencing was carried out using peripheral blood or thyroid tissue (not recorded which). The gene calls are TRBV12-3 or TRBV12-4 and TRBJ1-6, with D unresolved. The DNA of the CDR3 is TGTGCCAGCAGTTTCGGGGTTAATTCACCCCTCCACTTT. Amino acid sequence: CASSFGVNSPLHF.